This entry describes one TCR beta chain. The data were obtained in a study of blood T cell repertoires in COVID-19. Across the whole study: Material from acute and convalescent COVID-19 was sourced from the United States, Italy and Spain.

The CDR3 is 12 amino acids. The germline CDR1 and CDR2 sequences are SGHDT and YYEEEE. Deletions cut 0 bases from V and 9 bases from J, with 7 bases between. TCRdb's copy holds only in-frame clones and misses some; the assay was immunoSEQ multiplex PCR. In the table there are roughly 180,000 clones, 84% of which are singletons. The chain is built from TRBV5-6 and TRBJ2-1, with a tentative D call TRBD1 (5 bases). The clonotype was recovered from a human donor in a cohort sampled during active COVID-19. The sample taken for sequencing was peripheral blood. The CDR3 DNA follows: TGTGCCAGCAGCTTGGGTCAGGGTGAGCAGTTCTTC. Translating it yields CASSLGQGEQFF.